This T cell receptor beta chain came from a study of neoadjuvant anti-PD-1 for oral cavity cancer (dated by TCRdb to 2020 to 2022). Describing the broader study: Three to four biweekly doses of nivolumab at 3 mg/kg were mostly administered to patients before curative-intent surgical resection. Patients who did not progress were given a fourth nivolumab dose at about day 43 and had definitive surgical resection on days 50-56. Under RECIST 1.1, patients with complete response, partial response or stable disease were classed as responders, and patients with progression were classed as non-responders. A roughly 30% response rate was observed in the parent correlative cohort, in which eleven to twelve patients were included. Beyond this particular receptor, the publication reports: Only a few patients per response group were included in the TCR analyses, and the authors called for validation in larger cohorts. A higher pretreatment blood Treg/Th17 ratio correlated with both higher pretreatment blood TCRbeta clonality and lower post-treatment tumor TCRbeta clonality. Greater tumor shrinkage was correlated with larger post-treatment sizes of preexisting intratumoral clones, suggesting that expansion of preexisting clones contributed to response.

The sample's time point, from its label and the paper: before neoadjuvant nivolumab. Patients had been newly diagnosed with stage II-IVA oral cavity squamous cell carcinoma, and no prior systemic or radiation treatment had been given to the patients. Everyone in the cohort had locally advanced, HPV-negative oral cavity squamous cell carcinoma. Samples were obtained from a longitudinal correlative study of a single-arm phase II trial of neoadjuvant nivolumab in oral cavity squamous cell carcinoma. Genomic DNA-based TCRbeta sequencing was performed on subject-matched pre- and post-treatment PBMCs and tumors from three responders and three non-responders. The Maxwell RSC DNA from Tissue kit was used to isolate genomic DNA from tumor tissue. Tumor libraries used mostly 4.8 ug of input genomic DNA for survey sequencing, with two replicates per sample. TCRbeta libraries were prepared with the immunoSEQ hsTCRbeta kit according to the manufacturer's instructions. The completed libraries were mixed into a single pool at 3 nM, then sequenced with an Illumina NovaSeq 6000 S4 flow cell. The study's processing was this. Raw data preprocessing and quality control were performed with the immunoSEQ Analyzer. The analysis was limited to productive rearrangements, and each clonotype was defined by a unique CDR3 amino acid sequence. Repertoire clonality was estimated as the Gini-Simpson index, which was calculated using the R package tcR. Student's t test was used to compare Gini indices, and Pearson correlation was used to assess associations with tumor size change. TCRdb obtained this table from immuneACCESS and retained in-frame rearrangements with V and J assigned. These tables miss some clones; where compared with another copy, unresolved V genes account for less than half of the shortfall, and the remainder is unexplained. The D gene and trimming were derived from the DNA, and the V and J assignments and clone size from that table. The sample records thousands of clones, 50% to 75% of which are singletons. Of the sample, approximately 6% is held by the ten largest clones.

The V end loses 6 bases and the J end loses 8 bases, and a stretch of 19 bases separates them. From the cysteine through the phenylalanine, the CDR3 covers 14 amino acids. Kept here is only the CDR3 DNA, which spans 42 bases and is read in frame from base 1. The germline V gene (reference sequence) sets CDR1 to MNHEY and CDR2 to SMNVEV. As to this clone: What antigen it recognizes has not been identified. Per-base quality was not reported, and no clone a single base away is much larger than it.

This TCR was recovered from a person between 40 and 79 years old with oral cavity squamous cell carcinoma. The sequenced sample was tumor tissue, obtained before nivolumab (anti-PD-1) treatment. In this chain, TRBV27 is recombined with TRBJ1-2; matching of 6 bases hints at TRBD1 as the D gene. The DNA sequence is given as TGTGCCAGCAGCAGCCATTTACAGGGTTCCGGCTACACCTTC. Its amino acids are CASSSHLQGSGYTF.